This entry is about one T cell receptor beta chain. V was trimmed by 3 bases and J by 6 bases, leaving 12 bases between them. The CDR3 contains 13 residues. Germline values: CDR1 KGHSH, CDR2 LQKENI. This sample was taken from a study of blood T cell repertoires in COVID-19. Study at large: The United States, Italy and Spain supplied acute and convalescent COVID-19 samples. Nucleic acid was either cDNA or gDNA, and it came from T cells, B-cell-depleted T cells, or PBMCs.

Per the original methods: By means of reference gene primer amplification, nucleated cell counts were estimated. TCRdb's copy holds only in-frame clones and misses some; the assay was immunoSEQ multiplex PCR. Clonal size and the V and J genes are those of that table, whereas D and trimming came from the DNA. This sample carries approximately 80,000 clones, around four fifths of them seen once, and the ten largest clones take more than 9%. The chain employs TRBV18 and TRBJ2-7, with D maybe TRBD2 (7 bases). This receptor was identified in a human donor in a cohort sampled during active COVID-19. The sequenced sample consisted of peripheral blood. CDR3 DNA sequence: TGTGCCAGCTCACCCGGGGGGCTGCCCGAGCAGTACTTC. Translating gives CASSPGGLPEQYF.